The source of this T cell receptor (beta chain) is a study of blood T cell repertoires in COVID-19 (dated by TCRdb to between 2020 and 2021). Study-level background: The collaborator samples originated in the United States, Italy and Spain and spanned the acute and convalescent phases of COVID-19. The prospective study material was composed of cDNA or gDNA derived from T cells, B-cell-depleted T cells, or PBMCs. Deeply sampled blood TCRbeta repertoires from subjects exposed to, actively infected with, or recovered from COVID-19 were included in the dataset. A freely available public database, intended as a resource for researchers studying the immune response to SARS-CoV-2, is where the repertoires were released. The samples were drawn from the first 160 participants of the ongoing ImmuneRACE study and from more than 1,000 subjects provided by 6 global collaborators. The sample metadata nearly always contained a de-identified subject ID, COVID-19 status, age in years and sex. Where available, HLA class I and class II types were obtained from metadata supplied by the sample provider rather than from assay-based typing.

What the work shows at the level of the full study, not this receptor alone: How much clinical and demographic metadata was included differed by source and by participant, and the metadata was provided uncurated.

In Seattle, one collaborating source enrolled patients while the infection was active and tracked those patients longitudinally over the course of disease. Collaborating institutions collected whole blood in K2EDTA tubes following their own protocols. For TCRbeta analysis, collaborator samples were shipped as frozen whole blood, as isolated PBMCs, or as DNA extracted from either sample type. The immunoSEQ Assay, a bias-controlled multiplex PCR, was used to amplify TCRbeta CDR3 regions from genomic DNA. In the original analysis: The number of nucleated cells in each sample was estimated by amplification of reference gene primers within the assay. Sequence reads were collapsed and filtered to measure the absolute abundance of every unique TCRbeta CDR3 rearrangement. Productive Simpson clonality was computed per sample as the square root of Simpson's diversity index over productive rearrangements. Entries here come from immuneACCESS through TCRdb and include only in-frame sequences with V and J called. Some clones fail to appear in such tables; in the studies checked, an unresolved V gene covers under half of the shortfall, and the cause of the remainder is unknown. V and J calls and clone size are copied from that table; D and trimming were computed from the DNA. The sample yields about 370,000 clones; 89% were counted once. About 3% of the sample lies in the top ten.

Notes on this clone: Its cognate antigen has yet to be identified. No much larger clone exists at a distance of one base, and base qualities are not known.

This TCR was sampled from a woman aged 25-40 years with COVID-19, enrolled during active disease. Sequencing input: peripheral blood.

The nucleotide sequence reads as follows: TGTGCCAGCAGCTTCAGGGCACGACCGGGCACAGATACGCAGTATTTT. Its protein reads: CASSFRARPGTDTQYF. The rearranged chain carries TRBV7-9 and TRBJ2-3, with TRBD1 tentatively as D gene (5 bases match). The germline V gene (reference sequence) provides CDR1 SEHNR and CDR2 FQNEAQ. V is reduced by 3 bases and J by 1 base, leaving a spacing of 14 bases between them. The cysteine opens and the phenylalanine closes a CDR3 of 16 amino acids. The entry retains the CDR3 DNA only, 48 bases that are in frame from base 1. Reference TRBV7-9 and TRBJ2-3 proteins supply the regions before and after the CDR3; the full variable domain is: DTGVSQNPRHKITKRGQNVTFRCDPISEHNRLYWYRQTLGQGPEFLTYFQNEAQLEKSRLLSDRFSAERPKGSFSTLEIQRTEQGDSAMYLCASSFRARPGTDTQYFGPGTRLTVL.